This TCR beta chain was identified during a study of T cell repertoires in cytomegalovirus infection. Looking at the study overall: Peptides in the study included HLA-C-restricted and HLA-B-restricted CMV epitopes. TCR beta signatures that were public indicated CMV infection and matching HLA type. Study-wide points: Within the response measured ex vivo, HLA-C-restricted CMV-specific TCR beta clonotypes were dominant.

Trimming took 5 bases from V and 0 from J, leaving 22 bases between them. This CDR3 has 18 residues. About this clonotype itself: Its antigen is unknown.

TCRdb used MiXCR to reprocess the reads, holding one entry per CDR3 protein. The repertoire consists of roughly 350,000 distinct CDR3 sequences, with 34% occurring once and the leading ten covering roughly 14%. The chain has TRBV12-3 or TRBV12-4 and TRBJ1-1, with D possibly being TRBD1 (6 bases). This sample comprised cultured PBMCs, obtained from culture after CMV antigen stimulation. This receptor was taken from a human donor in good health (CMV status not recorded). Some clones in this sample may be carry-over from other donors' samples. In DNA form, the CDR3 reads TGTGCCAGCAGTGGACCACAGGGCCACACGGGTATGAACACTGAAGCTTTCTTT. Protein product: CASSGPQGHTGMNTEAFF.